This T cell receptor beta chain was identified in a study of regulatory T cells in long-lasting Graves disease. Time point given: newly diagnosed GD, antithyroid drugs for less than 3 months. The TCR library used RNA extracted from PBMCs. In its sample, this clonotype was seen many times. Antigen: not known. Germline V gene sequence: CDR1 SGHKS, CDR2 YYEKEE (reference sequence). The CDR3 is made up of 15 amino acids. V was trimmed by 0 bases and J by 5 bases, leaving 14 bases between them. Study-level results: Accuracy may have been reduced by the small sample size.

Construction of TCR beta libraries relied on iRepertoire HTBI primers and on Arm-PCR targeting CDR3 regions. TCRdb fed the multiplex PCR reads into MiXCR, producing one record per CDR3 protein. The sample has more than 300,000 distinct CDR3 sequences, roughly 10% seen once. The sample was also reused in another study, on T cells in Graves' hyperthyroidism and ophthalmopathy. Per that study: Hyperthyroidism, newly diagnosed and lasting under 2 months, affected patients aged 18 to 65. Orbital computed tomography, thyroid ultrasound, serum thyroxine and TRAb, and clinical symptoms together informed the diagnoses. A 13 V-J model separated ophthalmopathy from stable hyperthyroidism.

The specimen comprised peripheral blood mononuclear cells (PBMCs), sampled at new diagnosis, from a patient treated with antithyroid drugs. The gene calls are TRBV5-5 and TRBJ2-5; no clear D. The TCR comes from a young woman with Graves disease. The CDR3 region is CASSLVVLGQETQYF. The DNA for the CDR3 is TGTGCCAGCAGCTTGGTGGTTCTAGGGCAGGAGACCCAGTACTTC.